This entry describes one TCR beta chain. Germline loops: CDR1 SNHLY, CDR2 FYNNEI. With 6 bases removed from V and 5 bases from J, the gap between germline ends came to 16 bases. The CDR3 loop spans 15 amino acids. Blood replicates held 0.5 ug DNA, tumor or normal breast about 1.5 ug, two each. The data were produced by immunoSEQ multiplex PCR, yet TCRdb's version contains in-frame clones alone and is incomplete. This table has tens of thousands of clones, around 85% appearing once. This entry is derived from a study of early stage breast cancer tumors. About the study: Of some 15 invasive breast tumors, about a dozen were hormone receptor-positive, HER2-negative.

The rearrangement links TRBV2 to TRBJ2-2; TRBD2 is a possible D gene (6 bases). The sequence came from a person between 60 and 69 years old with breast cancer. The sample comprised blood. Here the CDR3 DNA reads TGTGCCAGCAGCGTTCTTAGCGGAACTACCGGGGAGCTGTTTTTT. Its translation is CASSVLSGTTGELFF.